This T cell receptor (beta chain) was sequenced for a study of cytomegalovirus exposure and HLA in healthy donors. Findings of the study overall: Analysis was performed later, and it showed HLA-associated TCR beta chains to be more clonally expanded than equally common others. The classifier was said to identify cytomegalovirus status with high specificity and sensitivity. Researchers catalogued roughly 150 TCR beta chains as cytomegalovirus-associated.

This clone appeared once. The antigen is not known. Primers for the PCR totalled 60 Vbeta and 13 Jbeta. TCRdb's copy holds only in-frame clones and misses some; the assay was immunoSEQ multiplex PCR. Among 150,000 to 200,000 clones listed, about four fifths were seen once. This sequence originates from a woman between 18 and 30 years old in good health and CMV-seropositive. Input material: PBMCs.

CDR3 bases: TGTGCCAGCAGCCAATTCGCAGGGGAGGGAGAAAAACTGTTTTTT. Protein product: CASSQFAGEGEKLFF. This chain connects TRBV16 to TRBJ1-4; D is possibly TRBD1 (6 bases). This CDR3 is 15 amino acids long. In germline, CDR1 is KGHSY, CDR2 FQNENV. The V end lost 1 base, the J end lost 8 bases, and 14 bases lay between the germline ends.